The 14 T cell receptor beta chains below come from one sample, sequenced in a study of T cell responses to AZD1222 COVID-19 vaccine. Measured with immunoSEQ multiplex PCR; TCRdb has only the in-frame clones, and not every one. The repertoire holds some 80,000 clones, with more than 70% as singletons. This material consisted of peripheral blood, taken 28 days after the second dose of the MenACWY control vaccine. The receptors here all came from an adult who received the MenACWY meningococcal vaccine as a control.

The CDR3 loop reads CASSLGPYTDTQYF. DNA for the CDR3: TGTGCCAGCAGCTTAGGGCCATACACAGATACGCAGTATTTT. The chain links TRBV7-9 to TRBJ2-3; D is undetermined. The V gene's germline CDR1 is SEHNR and CDR2 FQNEAQ (reference sequence). The V gene lost 1 base and the J gene lost 2 bases, with 7 bases spanning the gap. CDR3 length: 14 amino acids.

The chain joins TRBV29-1 to TRBJ1-1; D call uncertain. V was clipped by 3 bases and J by 2 bases, with 13 bases between them. CDR1 and CDR2 from the germline V gene are SQVTM and ANQGSEA. The CDR3 consists of 14 residues. CDR3 DNA sequence: TGCAGCGTTGATGGATTTCGGACCAACACTGAAGCTTTCTTT. This sequence encodes CSVDGFRTNTEAFF.

This clone was found a few times. The rearrangement joins TRBV5-4 to TRBJ1-1, with D uncertain. Germline-derived CDR1 and CDR2 are SGHNT and YYREEE (reference sequence). Trimming removed 4 bases at V and 2 bases at J, with 18 bases between. This CDR3 spans 16 amino acids. The CDR3 region is CASSDDTQPQNTEAFF. The CDR3 DNA sequence: TGTGCCAGCAGCGACGACACGCAACCACAAAACACTGAAGCTTTCTTT.

The chain joins TRBV5-4 to TRBJ1-6, with 11 nucleotides matching TRBD1. The V gene's germline CDR1 is SGHNT and CDR2 YYREEE (reference sequence). The CDR3 is made up of 15 amino acids. Trimming removed 4 bases from V and 7 bases from J; junction bases left unmatched: 4. The CDR3 reads CASSGGTGGNSPLHF. CDR3 sequence (DNA): TGTGCCAGCAGCGGCGGGACAGGGGGGAATTCACCCCTCCACTTT.

This clone was picked up one time. CDR3 region: CSVAMTWGMNTEAFF. CDR3 bases: TGCAGCGTGGCCATGACCTGGGGAATGAACACTGAAGCTTTCTTT. This sequence joins TRBV29-1 and TRBJ1-1; D is ambiguous. CDR3 length: 15 residues. Per the germline V gene, CDR1 is SQVTM and CDR2 is ANQGSEA. The V end was cut by 6 bases, the J end by 0 bases, with 17 bases between.

The chain uses TRBV30 and TRBJ1-5; TRBD1 is a possible D gene (6 bases). This CDR3 contains 16 residues. The V end was cut by 2 bases, the J end by 0 bases, with 14 bases between. Germline loops: CDR1 GTSNPN, CDR2 SVGIG (reference sequence). The DNA of the CDR3 is TGTGCCTGGAGTAGGTCGGACAGTTATAGCAATCAGCCCCAGCATTTT. Translating gives CAWSRSDSYSNQPQHF.

The chain is built from TRBV25-1 and TRBJ2-4, with D possibly TRBD1 on 5 matching bases. Trimming removed 1 base from V and 3 bases from J, with 13 bases in between. CDR3 length: 16 amino acids. Germline V gives CDR1 MGHDK, CDR2 SYGVNS. This CDR3 is CASSESRAMGKNIQYF. For the CDR3, the DNA is TGTGCCAGCAGTGAATCCAGGGCCATGGGCAAAAACATTCAGTACTTC.

The J gene is TRBJ1-4, the V gene TRBV18, with D perhaps TRBD1 (5 bases). The V and J ends lost 5 bases and 8 bases respectively, with 15 bases between them. The CDR3 runs 14 residues. CDR1 is KGHSH, CDR2 LQKENI, per germline. The CDR3 nucleotides are TGTGCCAGCTCATTGGCCTTTCAGGGAGAAAAACTGTTTTTT. Its protein product is CASSLAFQGEKLFF.

The chain joins TRBV5-4 to TRBJ2-3, with unresolved D. This CDR3 comprises 14 residues. Germline assignment: CDR1 SGHNT and CDR2 YYREEE (reference sequence). The V and J ends lost 4 bases and 1 base respectively, with 10 bases between them. The CDR3 sequence is CASSPVFGTDTQYF. For the CDR3, the DNA is TGTGCCAGCAGCCCCGTATTCGGCACAGATACGCAGTATTTT.

The table lists this clone with a count of one. V and J are TRBV7-9 and TRBJ1-1; no firm D call. Germline CDR1 is SEHNR and CDR2 is FQNEAQ (reference sequence). This CDR3 comprises 13 residues. V lost 2 bases and J lost 3, with 7 bases in between. The CDR3 nucleotides are TGTGCCAGCAGCTTATACAGCGACACTGAAGCTTTCTTT. Translating gives CASSLYSDTEAFF.

The chain links TRBV11-1 to TRBJ1-1; 8 positions agree with TRBD1. The CDR3 contains 15 residues. V was pared by 1 base and J by 0 bases, with 1 base of the junction left unmatched. CDR1 and CDR2 from the germline V gene are SGHAT and FQDESV (reference sequence). The CDR3 here is CASSLGQGLNTEAFF. The CDR3 coding sequence is TGTGCCAGCAGCTTAGGACAGGGGTTGAACACTGAAGCTTTCTTT. Full variable domain (rest looked up from reference TRBV11-1 and TRBJ1-1): EAEVAQSPRYKITEKSQAVAFWCDPISGHATLYWYRQILGQGPELLVQFQDESVVDDSQLPKDRFSAERLKGVDSTLKIQPAELGDSAMYLCASSLGQGLNTEAFFGQGTRLTVV.

This clone occurred once. V and J are TRBV2 and TRBJ1-4, with a weak D call TRBD1 (6 bases). The CDR3 runs 14 residues. V was pared by 6 bases and J by 3 bases, with 11 bases between. Per germline, CDR1 SNHLY and CDR2 FYNNEI. The CDR3 DNA is TGTGCCAGCAGCACGACAGGCTCTAATGAAAAACTGTTTTTT. Its translation: CASSTTGSNEKLFF.

The J gene is TRBJ2-7, the V gene TRBV6-2 or TRBV6-3, with 8 bases lining up with TRBD2. The CDR3 sequence is 12 residues long. CDR1 MNHEY and CDR2 SVGEGT come from the germline V gene. Unmatched junction bases numbered 2, after V lost 5 bases and J lost 5 bases. The CDR3 loop reads CASSREGHEQYF. The CDR3 DNA reads as TGTGCCAGCAGTCGGGAGGGCCACGAGCAGTACTTC.

V gene TRBV28 combines with J gene TRBJ2-5; D is perhaps TRBD1 (6 bases). V lost 3 bases to trimming and J lost 3 bases, with 14 bases between them. Germline V gives CDR1 MDHEN, CDR2 SYDVKM. This CDR3 is 15 amino acids long. CDR3 sequence reads: CASSFRENREETQYF. As DNA, the CDR3 is TGTGCCAGCAGTTTTAGGGAAAACAGGGAAGAGACCCAGTACTTC.